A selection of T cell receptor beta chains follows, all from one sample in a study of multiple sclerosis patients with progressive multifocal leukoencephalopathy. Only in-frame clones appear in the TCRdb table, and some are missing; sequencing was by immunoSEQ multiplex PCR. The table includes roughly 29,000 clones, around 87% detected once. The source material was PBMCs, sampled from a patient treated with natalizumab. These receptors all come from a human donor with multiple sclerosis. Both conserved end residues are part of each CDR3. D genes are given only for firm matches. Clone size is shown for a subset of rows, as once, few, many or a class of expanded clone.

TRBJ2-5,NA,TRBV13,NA,CASSLGGEETQYF,TGTGCCAGCAGCTTAGGAGGGGAAGAGACCCAGTACTTC
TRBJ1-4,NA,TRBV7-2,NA,CASREGPAREKLFF,TGTGCCAGCAGAGAGGGACCCGCGAGGGAAAAACTGTTTTTT
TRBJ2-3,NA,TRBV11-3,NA,CASSLTRSTDTQYF,TGTGCCAGCAGCTTGACACGGAGCACAGATACGCAGTATTTT
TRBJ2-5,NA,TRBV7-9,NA,CASSLGQVVPSGQYF,TGTGCCAGCAGCTTAGGCCAGGTCGTCCCAAGTGGGCAGTACTTC
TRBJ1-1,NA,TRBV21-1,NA,CASSSEEGGWGTEAFF,TGTGCCAGCAGCTCCGAGGAGGGAGGTTGGGGAACTGAAGCTTTCTTT
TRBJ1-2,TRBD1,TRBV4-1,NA,CASSQGQPYGYTF,TGCGCCAGCAGCCAGGGACAGCCCTATGGCTACACCTTC
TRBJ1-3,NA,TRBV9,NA,CASSVGTLGNTIYF,TGTGCCAGCAGCGTAGGCACACTGGGGAACACCATATATTTT
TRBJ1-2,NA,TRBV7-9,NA,CASSLEDRGYTF,TGTGCCAGCAGCTTAGAAGACAGGGGCTACACCTTC
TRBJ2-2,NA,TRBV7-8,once,CASSSLTGELFF,TGTGCCAGCAGCTCCCTCACCGGGGAGCTGTTTTTT
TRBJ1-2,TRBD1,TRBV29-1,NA,CSVGTATYGYTF,TGCAGCGTGGGGACAGCGACCTATGGCTACACCTTC
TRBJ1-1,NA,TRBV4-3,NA,CASSQRDADEAFF,TGCGCCAGCAGCCAGAGAGATGCAGATGAAGCTTTCTTT
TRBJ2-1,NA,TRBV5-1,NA,CASCIGSPDYNEQFF,TGCGCCAGCTGCATAGGATCCCCGGACTACAATGAGCAGTTCTTC
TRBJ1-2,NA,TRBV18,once,CASSPHTHGYTF,TGTGCCAGCTCACCCCATACCCATGGCTACACCTTC
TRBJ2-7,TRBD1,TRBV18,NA,CASSPRDRTYEQYF,TGTGCCAGCTCACCCCGGGACAGGACCTACGAGCAGTACTTC
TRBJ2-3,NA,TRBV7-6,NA,CASGGAITIPQYF,TGTGCCAGCGGGGGGGCCATCACCATTCCGCAGTATTTT
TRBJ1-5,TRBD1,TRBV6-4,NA,CASSEQGIGPQHF,TGTGCCAGCAGTGAACAGGGGATTGGGCCCCAGCATTTT
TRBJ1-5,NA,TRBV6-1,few,CASSEGQYQPQHF,TGTGCCAGCAGTGAGGGCCAGTATCAGCCCCAGCATTTT
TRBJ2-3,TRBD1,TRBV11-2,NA,CASSMRTGDTDTQYF,TGTGCCAGCAGCATGAGGACAGGGGACACAGATACGCAGTATTTT
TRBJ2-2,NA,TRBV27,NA,CASRLGAGELFF,TGTGCCAGCAGGCTAGGGGCCGGGGAGCTGTTTTTT
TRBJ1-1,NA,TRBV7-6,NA,CASSSQGNTEAFF,TGTGCCAGCAGCTCACAGGGGAACACTGAAGCTTTCTTT
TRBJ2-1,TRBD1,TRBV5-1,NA,CASASGDRTNEQFF,TGCGCCAGCGCCTCCGGGGACAGGACCAATGAGCAGTTCTTC
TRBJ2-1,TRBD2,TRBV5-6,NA,CASSLVGGASNEQFF,TGTGCCAGCAGCTTAGTCGGGGGGGCATCCAATGAGCAGTTCTTC
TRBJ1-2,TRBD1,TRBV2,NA,CASRAGQVYGYTF,TGTGCCAGCAGGGCGGGACAGGTATATGGCTACACCTTC
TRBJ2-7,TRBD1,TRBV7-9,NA,CASSSQGASYEQYF,TGTGCCAGCAGCTCACAGGGGGCGAGCTACGAGCAGTACTTC
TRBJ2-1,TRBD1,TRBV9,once,CASSVVGRQGNEQFF,TGTGCCAGCAGCGTAGTCGGCAGACAGGGCAATGAGCAGTTCTTC
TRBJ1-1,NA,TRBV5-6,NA,CASMLQGDILMNTEAFF,TGTGCCAGCATGCTTCAGGGAGACATTCTCATGAACACTGAAGCTTTCTTT
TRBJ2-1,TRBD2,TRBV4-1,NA,CASSQDLAGSNEQFF,TGCGCCAGCAGCCAAGATCTAGCGGGGTCCAATGAGCAGTTCTTC
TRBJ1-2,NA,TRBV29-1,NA,CSVDSTNYGYTF,TGCAGCGTTGACAGCACCAATTATGGCTACACCTTC
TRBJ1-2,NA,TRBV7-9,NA,CASIHGRDYGYTF,TGTGCCAGCATTCACGGGCGGGACTATGGCTACACCTTC
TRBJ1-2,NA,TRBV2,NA,CASSAEGAYYGYTF,TGTGCCAGCAGTGCAGAGGGAGCTTACTATGGCTACACCTTC
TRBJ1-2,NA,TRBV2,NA,CASSLSPGNYGYTF,TGTGCCAGCAGCCTCTCCCCGGGGAACTATGGCTACACCTTC
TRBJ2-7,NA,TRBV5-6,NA,CASSLRALNYEQYF,TGTGCCAGCAGCTTGAGGGCTCTTAACTACGAGCAGTACTTC
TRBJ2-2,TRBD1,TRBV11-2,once,CASSRNRGTGELFF,TGTGCCAGCAGCCGCAACAGGGGGACCGGGGAGCTGTTTTTT
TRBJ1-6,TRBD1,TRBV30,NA,CAWERGTGNSPLHF,TGTGCCTGGGAGAGAGGGACAGGAAATTCACCCCTCCACTTT
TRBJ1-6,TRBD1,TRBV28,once,CASSVTGVKSPLHF,TGTGCCAGCAGTGTAACAGGGGTAAAGTCACCCCTCCACTTT
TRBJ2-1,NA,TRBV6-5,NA,CASRPPSKIGEQFF,TGTGCCAGCAGACCCCCCTCTAAGATCGGTGAGCAGTTCTTC
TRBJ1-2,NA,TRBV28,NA,CASSAIPKGRALHGYTF,TGTGCCAGCAGTGCGATACCTAAGGGCAGGGCTCTCCATGGCTACACCTTC
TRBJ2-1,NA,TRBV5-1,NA,CASSGIYNEQFF,TGCGCCAGCAGCGGGATTTACAATGAGCAGTTCTTC
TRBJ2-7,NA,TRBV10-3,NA,CAISDPTGQGRFEQYF,TGTGCCATCAGTGACCCGACCGGGCAGGGGCGATTCGAGCAGTACTTC
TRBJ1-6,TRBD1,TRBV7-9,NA,CASSLATGQGTTPLHF,TGTGCCAGCAGCTTAGCTACGGGACAGGGAACAACACCCCTCCACTTT
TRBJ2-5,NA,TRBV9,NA,CASSVGGQETQYF,TGTGCCAGCAGCGTTGGCGGCCAAGAGACCCAGTACTTC